This section outlines one TCR beta chain sequence together with its context. Its antigen is currently unknown. This table comes from immunoSEQ multiplex PCR, and its TCRdb copy is limited to in-frame clones, with some not included. The sample gives 140,000 or so clones, approximately 85% of which show up once; roughly 5.4% is in the top ten. These data belong to a study of T cell responses to AZD1222 COVID-19 vaccine. The CDR3 is made up of 16 amino acids. V was clipped by 1 base and J by 7 bases, with 16 bases between them. The germline V gene encodes CDR1 SNHLY and CDR2 FYNNEI. Study observations and caveats: Donor demographics were predominantly white British with a female majority; clonal diversity may be underestimated. At 160-218 and 743-854, vaccine-associated CD4 TCRs were dominant, and they spanned spike. Repertoire sampling was restricted to post-peak T cell response timepoints.

The V call is TRBV2, the J call TRBJ1-4; no definite D call. The source of this sequence is an adult who received the MenACWY meningococcal vaccine as a control. This material consisted of peripheral blood, taken 28 days after the second dose of the MenACWY control vaccine. This CDR3 is CASSEGGSSRGEKLFF. The CDR3 region has the DNA TGTGCCAGCAGTGAAGGGGGATCCTCCCGCGGTGAAAAACTGTTTTTT. The full variable domain, with the rest looked up from reference TRBV2 and TRBJ1-4, is EPEVTQTPSHQVTQMGQEVILRCVPISNHLYFYWYRQILGQKVEFLVSFYNNEISEKSEIFDDQFSVERPDGSNFTLKIRSTKLEDSAMYFCASSEGGSSRGEKLFFGSGTQLSVL.